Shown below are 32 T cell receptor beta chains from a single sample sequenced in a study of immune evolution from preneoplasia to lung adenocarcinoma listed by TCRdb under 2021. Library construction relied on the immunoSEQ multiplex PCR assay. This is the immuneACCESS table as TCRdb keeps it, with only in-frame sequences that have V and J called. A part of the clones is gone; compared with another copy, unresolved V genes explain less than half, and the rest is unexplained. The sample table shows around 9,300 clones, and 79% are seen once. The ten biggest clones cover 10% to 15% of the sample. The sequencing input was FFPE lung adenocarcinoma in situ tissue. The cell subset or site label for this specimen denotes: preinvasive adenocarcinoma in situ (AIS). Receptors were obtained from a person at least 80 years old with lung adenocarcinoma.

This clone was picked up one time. CDR3 protein: CSAQRGSGAYNEQFF. The CDR3, as DNA: TGCAGCGCCCAACGGGGTAGCGGGGCCTACAATGAGCAGTTCTTC. The V call is TRBV29-1, the J call TRBJ2-1; 8 positions match TRBD2. Trimming cost V 7 bases and J 2 bases; bases outside gene matches: 10. This CDR3 has 15 residues. CDR1 is SQVTM, CDR2 ANQGSEA, per germline.

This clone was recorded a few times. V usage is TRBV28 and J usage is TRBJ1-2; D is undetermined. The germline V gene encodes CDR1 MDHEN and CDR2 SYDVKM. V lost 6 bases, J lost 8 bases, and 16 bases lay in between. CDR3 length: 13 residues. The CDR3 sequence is CASSPGPGRGYTF. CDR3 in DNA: TGTGCCAGCAGCCCTGGACCTGGGAGGGGCTACACCTTC.

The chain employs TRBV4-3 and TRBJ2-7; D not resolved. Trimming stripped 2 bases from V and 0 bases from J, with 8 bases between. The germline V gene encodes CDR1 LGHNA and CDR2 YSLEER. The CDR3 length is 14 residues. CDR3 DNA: TGCGCCAGCAGCCAACATGCGACCTCCTACGAGCAGTACTTC. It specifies CASSQHATSYEQYF.

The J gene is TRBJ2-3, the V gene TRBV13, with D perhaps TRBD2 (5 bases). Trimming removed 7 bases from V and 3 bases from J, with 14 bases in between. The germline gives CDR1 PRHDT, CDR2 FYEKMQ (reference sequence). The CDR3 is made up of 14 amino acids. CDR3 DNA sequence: TGTGCCAGCAAGGTCGGGAAATTGACAGATACGCAGTATTTT. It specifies CASKVGKLTDTQYF.

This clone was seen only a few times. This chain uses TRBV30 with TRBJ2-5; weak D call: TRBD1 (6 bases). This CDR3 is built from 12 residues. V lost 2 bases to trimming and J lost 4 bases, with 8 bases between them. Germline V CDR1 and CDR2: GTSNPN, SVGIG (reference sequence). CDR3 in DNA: TGTGCCTGGAGTAGAGGGGGAGAGACCCAGTACTTC. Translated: CAWSRGGETQYF.

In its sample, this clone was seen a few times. CDR3 amino acids: CASSTAYEQYF. The CDR3 DNA reads TGTGCCAGCAGCACAGCCTACGAGCAGTACTTC. The chain uses TRBV7-2 and TRBJ2-7; D remains ambiguous. This CDR3 contains 11 residues. V was trimmed by 5 bases and J by 2 bases, leaving 4 bases between them. Germline V lookup: CDR1 SGHTA, CDR2 FQGNSA.

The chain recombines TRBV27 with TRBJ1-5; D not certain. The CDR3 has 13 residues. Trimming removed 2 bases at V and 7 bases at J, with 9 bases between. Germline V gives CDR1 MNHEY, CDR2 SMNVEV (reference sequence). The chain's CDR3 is CASSLEDEQPQHF. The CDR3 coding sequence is TGTGCCAGCAGTTTAGAGGATGAGCAGCCCCAGCATTTT.

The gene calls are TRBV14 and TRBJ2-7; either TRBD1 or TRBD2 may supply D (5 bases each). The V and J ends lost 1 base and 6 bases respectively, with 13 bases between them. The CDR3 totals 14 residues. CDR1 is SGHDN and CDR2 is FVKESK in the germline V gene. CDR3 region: CASSQGQGDSEQYF. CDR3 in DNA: TGTGCCAGCAGCCAAGGGCAGGGAGACTCCGAGCAGTACTTC.

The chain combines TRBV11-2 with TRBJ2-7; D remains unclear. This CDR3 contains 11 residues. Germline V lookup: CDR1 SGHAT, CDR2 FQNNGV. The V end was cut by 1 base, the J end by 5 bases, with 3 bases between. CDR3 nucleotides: TGTGCCAGCAGCTTAGTCCACGAGCAGTACTTC. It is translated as CASSLVHEQYF.

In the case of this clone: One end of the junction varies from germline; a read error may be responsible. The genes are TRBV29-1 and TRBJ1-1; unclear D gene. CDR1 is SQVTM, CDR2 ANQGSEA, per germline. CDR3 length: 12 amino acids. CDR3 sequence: CSVEDNNSEAFF. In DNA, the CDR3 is TGCAGCGTTGAAGATAATAACAGTGAAGCTTTCTTT.

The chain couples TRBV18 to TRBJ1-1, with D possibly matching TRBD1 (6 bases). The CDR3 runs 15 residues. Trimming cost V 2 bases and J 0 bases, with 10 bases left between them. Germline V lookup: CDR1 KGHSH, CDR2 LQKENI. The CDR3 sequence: CASSPSGQLNTEAFF. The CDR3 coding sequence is TGTGCCAGCTCACCAAGCGGACAGCTGAACACTGAAGCTTTCTTT.

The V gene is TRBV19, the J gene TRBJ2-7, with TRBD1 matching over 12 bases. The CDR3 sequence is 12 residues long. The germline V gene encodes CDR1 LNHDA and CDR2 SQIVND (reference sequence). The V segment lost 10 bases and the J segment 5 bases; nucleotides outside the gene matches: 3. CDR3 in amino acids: CATGTGGNEQYF. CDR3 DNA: TGTGCCACCGGGACAGGGGGCAACGAGCAGTACTTC.

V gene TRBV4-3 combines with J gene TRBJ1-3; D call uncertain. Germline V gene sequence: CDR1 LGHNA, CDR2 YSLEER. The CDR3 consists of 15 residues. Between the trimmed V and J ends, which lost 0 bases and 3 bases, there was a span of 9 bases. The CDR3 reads CASSQDSIGGNTIYF. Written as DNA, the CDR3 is TGCGCCAGCAGCCAAGATAGCATAGGTGGAAACACCATATATTTT.

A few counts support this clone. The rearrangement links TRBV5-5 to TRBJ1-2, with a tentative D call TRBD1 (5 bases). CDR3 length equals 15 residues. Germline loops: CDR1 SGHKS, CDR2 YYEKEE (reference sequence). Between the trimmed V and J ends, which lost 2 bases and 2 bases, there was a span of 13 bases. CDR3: CASSFGPEGNYGYTF. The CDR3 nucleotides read TGTGCCAGCAGCTTCGGACCCGAGGGGAACTATGGCTACACCTTC.

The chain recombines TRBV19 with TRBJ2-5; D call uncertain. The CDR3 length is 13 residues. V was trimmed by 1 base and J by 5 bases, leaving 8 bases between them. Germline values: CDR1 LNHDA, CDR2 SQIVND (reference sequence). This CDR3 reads CASSIGLFETQYF. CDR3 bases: TGTGCCAGTAGTATAGGTCTGTTCGAGACCCAGTACTTC.

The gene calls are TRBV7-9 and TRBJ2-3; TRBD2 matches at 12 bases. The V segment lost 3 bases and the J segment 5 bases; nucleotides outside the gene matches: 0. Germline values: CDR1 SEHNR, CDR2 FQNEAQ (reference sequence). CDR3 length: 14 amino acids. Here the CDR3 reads CASSLTSGGDTQYF. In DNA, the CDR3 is TGTGCCAGCAGCTTGACTAGCGGGGGAGATACGCAGTATTTT. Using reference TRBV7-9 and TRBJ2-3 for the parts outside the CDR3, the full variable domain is DTGVSQNPRHKITKRGQNVTFRCDPISEHNRLYWYRQTLGQGPEFLTYFQNEAQLEKSRLLSDRFSAERPKGSFSTLEIQRTEQGDSAMYLCASSLTSGGDTQYFGPGTRLTVL.

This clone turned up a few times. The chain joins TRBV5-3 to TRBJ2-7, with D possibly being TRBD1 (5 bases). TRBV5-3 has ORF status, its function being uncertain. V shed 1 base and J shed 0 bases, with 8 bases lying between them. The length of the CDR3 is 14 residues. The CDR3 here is CARSLLQDSYEQYF. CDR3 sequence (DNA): TGTGCCAGAAGCTTGTTACAGGACTCCTACGAGCAGTACTTC.

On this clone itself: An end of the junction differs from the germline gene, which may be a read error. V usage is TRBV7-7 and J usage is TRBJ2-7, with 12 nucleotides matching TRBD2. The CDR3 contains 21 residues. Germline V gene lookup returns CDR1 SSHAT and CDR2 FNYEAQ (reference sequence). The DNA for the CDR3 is TGTGCTAGCAGCTTAGACTATCAACCGGGACTAGCGGGTCAAGGTCCCTACGAGCAGTACTTC. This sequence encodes CASSLDYQPGLAGQGPYEQYF.

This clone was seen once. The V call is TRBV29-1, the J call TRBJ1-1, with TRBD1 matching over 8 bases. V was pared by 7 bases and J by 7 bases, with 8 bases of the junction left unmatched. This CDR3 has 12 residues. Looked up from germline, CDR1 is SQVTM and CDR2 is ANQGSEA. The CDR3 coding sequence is TGCAGCGCCGCAGGGGGCTCATTTGAAGCTTTCTTT. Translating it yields CSAAGGSFEAFF.

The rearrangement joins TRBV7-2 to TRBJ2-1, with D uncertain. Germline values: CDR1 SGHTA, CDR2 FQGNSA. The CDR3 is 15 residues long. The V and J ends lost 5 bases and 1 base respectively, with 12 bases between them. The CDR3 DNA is TGTGCCAGCAGCCCCACGATCAAATCCTACAATGAGCAGTTCTTC. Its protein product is CASSPTIKSYNEQFF.

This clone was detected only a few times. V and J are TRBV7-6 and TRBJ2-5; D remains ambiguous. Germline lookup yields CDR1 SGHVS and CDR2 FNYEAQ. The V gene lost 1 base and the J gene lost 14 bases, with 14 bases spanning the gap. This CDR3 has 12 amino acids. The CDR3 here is CASSLEPNHRYF. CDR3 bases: TGTGCCAGCAGCTTAGAACCGAACCACAGATACTTC.

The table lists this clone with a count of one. CDR3 sequence: CASSLAGGAETQYF. The CDR3 DNA reads TGTGCCAGCAGCTTAGCGGGGGGTGCGGAGACCCAGTACTTC. The chain employs TRBV7-9 and TRBJ2-5; D might be TRBD2 (6 bases). CDR3 length: 14 amino acids. In germline, CDR1 is SEHNR, CDR2 FQNEAQ (reference sequence). V shed 0 bases and J shed 5 bases, with 10 bases lying between them.

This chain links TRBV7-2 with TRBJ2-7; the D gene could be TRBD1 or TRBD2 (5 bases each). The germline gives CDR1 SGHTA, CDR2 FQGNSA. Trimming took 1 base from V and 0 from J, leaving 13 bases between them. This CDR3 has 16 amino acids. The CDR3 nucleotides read TGTGCCAGCAGCTTAGTCTGGGTGGGGGTCTCCTACGAGCAGTACTTC. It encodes CASSLVWVGVSYEQYF.

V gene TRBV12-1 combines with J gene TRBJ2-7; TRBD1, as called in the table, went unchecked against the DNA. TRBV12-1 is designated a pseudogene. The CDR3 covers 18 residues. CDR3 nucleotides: TGTGCCAGCAGCTTTGCGGGGGACAGGGTTATCTCCTTCCTCGAGCAGTACTTC. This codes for CASSFAGDRVISFLEQYF.

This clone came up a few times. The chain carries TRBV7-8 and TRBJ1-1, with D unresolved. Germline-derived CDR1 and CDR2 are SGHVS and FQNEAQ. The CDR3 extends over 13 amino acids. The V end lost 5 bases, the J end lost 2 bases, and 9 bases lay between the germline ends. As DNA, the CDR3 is TGTGCCAGCAGCCCACAGATAAACACTGAAGCTTTCTTT. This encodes CASSPQINTEAFF. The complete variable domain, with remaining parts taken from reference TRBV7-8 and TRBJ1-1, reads GAGVSQSPRYKVAKRGQDVALRCDPISGHVSLFWYQQALGQGPEFLTYFQNEAQLDKSGLPSDRFFAERPEGSVSTLKIQRTQQEDSAVYLCASSPQINTEAFFGQGTRLTVV.

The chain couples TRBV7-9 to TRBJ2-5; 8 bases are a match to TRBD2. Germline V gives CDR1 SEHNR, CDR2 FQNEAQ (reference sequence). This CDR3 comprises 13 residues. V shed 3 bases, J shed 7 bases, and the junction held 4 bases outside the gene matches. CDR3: CASSFPGGGTQYF. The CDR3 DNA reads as TGTGCCAGCAGCTTTCCGGGAGGGGGGACCCAGTACTTC.

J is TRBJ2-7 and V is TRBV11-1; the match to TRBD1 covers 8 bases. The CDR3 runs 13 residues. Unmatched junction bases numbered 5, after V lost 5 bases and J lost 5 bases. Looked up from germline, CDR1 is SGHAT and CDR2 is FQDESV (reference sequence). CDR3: CASSLTGVNEQYF. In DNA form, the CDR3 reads TGTGCCAGCAGCCTGACAGGGGTCAACGAGCAGTACTTC.

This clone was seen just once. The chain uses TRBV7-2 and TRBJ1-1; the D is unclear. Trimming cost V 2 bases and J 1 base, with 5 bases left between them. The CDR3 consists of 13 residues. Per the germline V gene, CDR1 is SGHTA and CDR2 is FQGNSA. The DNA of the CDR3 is TGTGCCAGCAGCTTATCGGCGAACACTGAAGCTTTCTTT. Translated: CASSLSANTEAFF.

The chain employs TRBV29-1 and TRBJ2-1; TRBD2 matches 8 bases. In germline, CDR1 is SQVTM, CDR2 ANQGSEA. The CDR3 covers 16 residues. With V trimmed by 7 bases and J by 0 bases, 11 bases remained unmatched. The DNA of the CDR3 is TGCAGCGCCCGCAATAGCGGGATGACCTCCTACAATGAGCAGTTCTTC. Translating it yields CSARNSGMTSYNEQFF.

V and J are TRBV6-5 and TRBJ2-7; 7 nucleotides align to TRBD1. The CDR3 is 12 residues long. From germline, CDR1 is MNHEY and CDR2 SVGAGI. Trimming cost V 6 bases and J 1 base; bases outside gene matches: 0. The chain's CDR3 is CASRQGSYEQYF. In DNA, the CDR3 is TGTGCCAGCAGACAGGGGTCCTACGAGCAGTACTTC.

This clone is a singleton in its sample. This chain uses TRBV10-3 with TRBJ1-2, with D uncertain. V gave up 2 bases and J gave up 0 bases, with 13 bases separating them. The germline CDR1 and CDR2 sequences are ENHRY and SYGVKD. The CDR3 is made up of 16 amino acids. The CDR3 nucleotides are TGTGCCATCAGTGAGCGGCAAGCAGGCGCTAACTATGGCTACACCTTC. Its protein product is CAISERQAGANYGYTF.

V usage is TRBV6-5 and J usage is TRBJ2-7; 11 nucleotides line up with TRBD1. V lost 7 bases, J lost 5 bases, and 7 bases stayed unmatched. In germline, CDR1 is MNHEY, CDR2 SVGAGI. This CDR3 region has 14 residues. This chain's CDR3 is CASIPGQGGNEQYF. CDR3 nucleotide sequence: TGTGCCAGCATCCCGGGACAGGGGGGAAACGAGCAGTACTTC.